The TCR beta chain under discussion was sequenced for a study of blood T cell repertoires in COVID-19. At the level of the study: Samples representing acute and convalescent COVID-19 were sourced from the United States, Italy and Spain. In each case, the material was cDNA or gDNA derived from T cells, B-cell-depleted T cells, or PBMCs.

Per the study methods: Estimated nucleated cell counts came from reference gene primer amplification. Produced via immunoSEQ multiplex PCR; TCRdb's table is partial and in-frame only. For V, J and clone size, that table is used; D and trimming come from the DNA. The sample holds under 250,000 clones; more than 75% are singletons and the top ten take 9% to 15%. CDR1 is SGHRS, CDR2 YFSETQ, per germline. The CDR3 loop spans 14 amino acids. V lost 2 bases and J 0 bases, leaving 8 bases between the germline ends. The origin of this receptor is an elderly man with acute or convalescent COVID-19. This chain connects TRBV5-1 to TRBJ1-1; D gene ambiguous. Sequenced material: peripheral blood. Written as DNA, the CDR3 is TGCGCCAGCAGCTTAACTACCCTGAACACTGAAGCTTTCTTT. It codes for CASSLTTLNTEAFF. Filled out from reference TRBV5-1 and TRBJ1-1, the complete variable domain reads KAGVTQTPRYLIKTRGQQVTLSCSPISGHRSVSWYQQTPGQGLQFLFEYFSETQRNKGNFPGRFSGRQFSNSRSEMNVSTLELGDSALYLCASSLTTLNTEAFFGQGTRLTVV.